Given below is one T cell receptor beta chain in context. What it recognizes is unknown. These data come from a study of cytomegalovirus exposure and HLA in healthy donors. PCR primers comprised 60 Vbeta and 13 Jbeta primers. The method was immunoSEQ multiplex PCR; TCRdb's version includes in-frame clones alone and lacks a portion of them. The sample lists 180,000 or so clones, 65% to 90% occurring once. Study-wide points: From TCR beta sequences, most subjects' HLA-A and HLA-B alleles were reportedly predicted accurately. Some TCR beta chains (164 of them) were listed as cytomegalovirus-associated.

The CDR3 spans 14 residues. J lost 3 bases, V lost 6 bases, and 6 bases had no gene match. CDR1 and CDR2 (germline): WNHNN, SYGVQD (reference sequence). The sequence was obtained from a woman aged 30 to 39 in good health and CMV-seronegative. This chain connects TRBV10-1 to TRBJ2-7, with TRBD1 identical over 9 bases. Sequencing used PBMCs. In DNA, the CDR3 is TGCGCCAGCAGCCGGGACAGGGTTAGCTACGAGCAGTACTTC. It translates to CASSRDRVSYEQYF.